The rows below give T cell receptor beta chains drawn from one sample of a study of molecular identifiers for immune sequencing clone quantification. TCRdb re-derived calls from the PCR reads in MiXCR, one entry per CDR3 protein. The sample includes fewer than 100,000 distinct CDR3 sequences, 21% of them seen just once. Source material: naive CD8+ T cells from blood, with Jurkat cell RNA spiked in. The receptors stem from a human donor in good health. Some libraries in this study had Jurkat cell RNA spiked in. Both conserved end residues are part of each CDR3. A D gene is named only where the DNA matches it firmly. The size of a clone is reported for some rows only, either as once, few or many, or as a class for expanded clones.

>.|TRBJ1-4|.|TRBV20-1
TGCAGTGCTAGAGATAGGGGGGGGGGGGGGGGTTATGGTGAAAAACTGTTTTTT
CSARDRGGGGGYGEKLFF
>.|TRBJ1-1|many|TRBV7-9
TGTGCCAGCAGCTACCCCGGGGGGCAAAGTTCTGAAGCTTTCTTT
CASSYPGGQSSEAFF
>TRBD2|TRBJ2-3|many|TRBV12-3/TRBV12-4
TGTGCCAGCAGTCCTTACCATCTAGCGGGGGGCCCCACAGATACGCAGTATTTT
CASSPYHLAGGPTDTQYF
>TRBD1|TRBJ2-3|many|TRBV7-9
TGTGCCAGCAGCCCTACAGGGGCTATAAGCACAGATACGCAGTATTTT
CASSPTGAISTDTQYF
>.|TRBJ2-1|.|TRBV4-1
TGCGCCAGCAGCCAGATATCCGGGACCACCTACAATGAGCAGTTCTTC
CASSQISGTTYNEQFF
>TRBD2|TRBJ2-7|many|TRBV5-6
TGTGCCAGCAGCTTCCAGCGGGGGGACGGCGAGCAGTACTTC
CASSFQRGDGEQYF
>.|TRBJ2-5|many|TRBV9
TGTGCCAGCAGCGTAGTGCCAGGGGGGCAAGAGACCCAGTACTTC
CASSVVPGGQETQYF
>TRBD1|TRBJ1-1|.|TRBV6-2/TRBV6-3
TGTGCCAGCAGTCTACCTTTGACAGGGGCTACTGACACTGAAGCTTTCTTT
CASSLPLTGATDTEAFF
>TRBD2|TRBJ2-5|once|TRBV29-1
TGCAGCGTTGAATGGGCGGGGGTGTACCAAGAGACCCAGTACTTC
CSVEWAGVYQETQYF
>TRBD2|TRBJ2-3|many|TRBV27
TGTGCCAGCAGTTCCGGGATAGCGGGATTGGGCACAGATACGCAGTATTTT
CASSSGIAGLGTDTQYF
>TRBD2|TRBJ2-2|few|TRBV9
TGTGCCAGCAGCGTAGATCCTAGCGGGAGGGTAAACACCGGGGAGCTGTTTTTT
CASSVDPSGRVNTGELFF
>.|TRBJ2-5|many|TRBV2
TGTGCCATCGGGCCCGGGAGTAGGGGGAAAAGGGAGACCCAGTACTTC
CAIGPGSRGKRETQYF
>.|TRBJ2-7|many|TRBV30
TGTGCCTGGGACCAGGGGCGGGCGACTGGCTACGAGCAGTACTTC
CAWDQGRATGYEQYF
>.|TRBJ2-7|many|TRBV29-1
TGCAGCGTTGAAGTTCCCCCGGACGGGAAATCCTCCTACGAGCAGTACTTC
CSVEVPPDGKSSYEQYF
>.|TRBJ2-7|.|TRBV19
TGTGCCAGTAGTACCTCTTTCGGAGGGAGGAACGAGCAGTACTTC
CASSTSFGGRNEQYF
>.|TRBJ2-7|many|TRBV7-2
TGTGCCAGCAGCTTAGGCGTTGGCCCGGCCCTTAACGAGCAGTACTTC
CASSLGVGPALNEQYF
>.|TRBJ1-5|many|TRBV4-1
TGCGCCAGCAGCCAAGCGGCGAATAGCAATCAGCCCCAGCATTTT
CASSQAANSNQPQHF
>.|TRBJ2-2|many|TRBV5-1
TGCGCCAGCAGCCCCGGGGGCGCCGGGGAGCTGTTTTTT
CASSPGGAGELFF
>TRBD1|TRBJ2-2|.|TRBV6-5
TGTGCCAGCAGTTACTCGAAAGTGGGTTTTAGACAGGGGATCACCGGGGAGCTGTTTTTT
CASSYSKVGFRQGITGELFF
>.|TRBJ2-3|many|TRBV6-5
TGTGCCAGCAGGACAGGATTCACAGATACGCAGTATTTT
CASRTGFTDTQYF
>.|TRBJ1-4|many|TRBV4-3
TGCGCCAGCAGCCAAGGTCGGACGGATAATGAAAAACTGTTTTTT
CASSQGRTDNEKLFF
>.|TRBJ2-5|few|TRBV5-1
TGCGCCAGCAGCTCCCCGGGACGTTCGGACCAAGAGACCCAGTACTTC
CASSSPGRSDQETQYF
>TRBD2|TRBJ2-1|.|TRBV6-2/TRBV6-3
TGTGCCAGCTCTCTAGCGGCACACAATGAGCAGTTCTTC
CASSLAAHNEQFF
>TRBD1|TRBJ1-1|.|TRBV3-1
TGTGCCAGCAGCCAAGAACAGGGGTGGAGGGGAAATACTGAAGCTTTCTTT
CASSQEQGWRGNTEAFF
>.|TRBJ2-5|many|TRBV29-1
TGCAGCGTTGAAGATCAAAGGGGAATAGAGCAAGAGACCCAGTACTTC
CSVEDQRGIEQETQYF
>TRBD2|TRBJ2-1|.|TRBV29-1
TGCAGCGTTGAGAGGGTGGGGCTAGCGGGAGTATTACGCGATGAGCAGTTCTTC
CSVERVGLAGVLRDEQFF
>TRBD2|TRBJ2-1|.|TRBV6-5
TGTGCCAGCAGTTACGCTCTAGCGGGAGACGTCGTACGGTTTGGTGAGCAGTTCTTC
CASSYALAGDVVRFGEQFF
>.|TRBJ2-2|once|TRBV6-1
TGTGCCAACAGTGATGAGGGCTACAACACCGGGGAGCTGTTTTTT
CANSDEGYNTGELFF
>.|TRBJ1-2|few|TRBV7-2
TGTGCCAGCAGCATCGGGCCTACGGGGGACTATGGCTACACCTTC
CASSIGPTGDYGYTF
>TRBD2|TRBJ2-1|many|TRBV4-3
TGCGCCAGCAGCCAAGGGAGCGGGGGGGCCTTCTACAATGAGCAGTTCTTC
CASSQGSGGAFYNEQFF
>TRBD1|TRBJ2-5|.|TRBV12-3/TRBV12-4
TGTGCCAGCAGCCGGACAGGGGACTTCGGGACCCAGTACTTC
CASSRTGDFGTQYF
>TRBD2|TRBJ2-7|.|TRBV20-1
TGCAGTGCTAGAGATGGGCTAGCGGGTAGTAACGACGAGCAGTACTTC
CSARDGLAGSNDEQYF
>.|TRBJ2-7|.|TRBV7-9
TGTGCCAGCAGCTCAACTCTACAGGATAGCTCCTACGAGCAGTACTTC
CASSSTLQDSSYEQYF
>TRBD2|TRBJ2-1|few|TRBV20-1
TGCAGTGCTAGAGATTTAAGGACTAGCGGTTACAATGAGCAGTTCTTC
CSARDLRTSGYNEQFF
>TRBD2|TRBJ2-3|many|TRBV4-3
TGCGCCAGCAGCCAGGGGACTAGCGCGACAGATACGCAGTATTTT
CASSQGTSATDTQYF
>.|TRBJ1-1|many|TRBV6-2/TRBV6-3
TGTGCCAGCAGCAACAGTTTGAACACTGAAGCTTTCTTT
CASSNSLNTEAFF
>.|TRBJ2-7|many|TRBV28
TGTGCCAGCAGCACTCCCTCTGGGGTCGGCGAGCAGTACTTC
CASSTPSGVGEQYF
>TRBD2|TRBJ2-5|.|TRBV6-2/TRBV6-3
TGTGCCAGCAGTGGAGCTAGCGGGCCCCGGGGCCAGTACTTC
CASSGASGPRGQYF
>TRBD2|TRBJ2-1|.|TRBV7-6
TGTGCCAGCAGCTTAGCGCCCGGGAGGGACAATGAGCAGTTCTTC
CASSLAPGRDNEQFF
>.|TRBJ2-3|many|TRBV20-1
TGCAGTGCTAGAGATAGGGTTTCTACAGATACGCAGTATTTT
CSARDRVSTDTQYF
>.|TRBJ1-5|many|TRBV12-5
TGTGCTAGTGGTTTATTGACACCATATAGCAATCAGCCCCAGCATTTT
CASGLLTPYSNQPQHF
>TRBD1|TRBJ2-7|.|TRBV19
TGTGCCAGTGACCCCGGGACAGGGATCTACGAGCAGTACTTC
CASDPGTGIYEQYF
>.|TRBJ1-1|few|TRBV7-2
TGTGCCAGCATGCGGGGGGGAACGAACACTGAAGCTTTCTTT
CASMRGGTNTEAFF
>TRBD1|TRBJ1-4|.|TRBV7-9
TGTGCCATCAGCAACACAAACAGGGGGATTAATGAAAAACTGTTTTTT
CAISNTNRGINEKLFF
>.|TRBJ2-1|.|TRBV11-2
TGTGCCAGCAGCTACTGGAACCGGGACACCAATGAGCAGTTCTTC
CASSYWNRDTNEQFF
>.|TRBJ2-7|.|TRBV27
TGTGCCAGCAGCCTCGCGGACAACTCCTACGAGCAGTACTTC
CASSLADNSYEQYF
>TRBD1|TRBJ2-7|.|TRBV11-2
TGTGCCAGCAGCTTAGAGCAGGGGGCTTTCTACGAGCAGTACTTC
CASSLEQGAFYEQYF
>TRBD1|TRBJ1-2|many|TRBV27
TGTGCCAGCAGTTTGGACAGGGGGAACTATGGCTACACCTTC
CASSLDRGNYGYTF
>TRBD1|TRBJ1-2|few|TRBV9
TGTGCCAGCAGCGTCCAGGGACAGGGTAACTATGGCTACACCTTC
CASSVQGQGNYGYTF
>TRBD1|TRBJ1-1|many|TRBV18
TGTGCCAGCTCACCACTTGACAGGGGGCGGAGCACTGAAGCTTTCTTT
CASSPLDRGRSTEAFF
>TRBD2|TRBJ2-7|.|TRBV6-5
TGTGCCAGCAGTTACCGTAGCGGGAGCCCCGAGCAGTACTTC
CASSYRSGSPEQYF
>.|TRBJ2-3|.|TRBV11-2
TGTGCCAGCAGCATACTCGGTGGCACAGATACGCAGTATTTT
CASSILGGTDTQYF
>TRBD1|TRBJ2-7|few|TRBV7-9
TGTGCCAGCAGCACCACGGACAGGGAACCCCACGAGCAGTACTTC
CASSTTDREPHEQYF
>.|TRBJ2-7|.|TRBV27
TGTGCCAGCAGTCTCGGGCGCTCCTACGAGCGGTACTTC
CASSLGRSYERYF
>TRBD1|TRBJ2-6|many|TRBV6-5
TGTGCCAGAGACAGCGAAGGACAGGCGAAACCTGGGGCCAACGTCCTGACTTTC
CARDSEGQAKPGANVLTF
>TRBD1|TRBJ2-3|many|TRBV19
TGTGCCAGTAGTACGGGACAGGGGGCTGGAGATACGCAGTATTTT
CASSTGQGAGDTQYF
>.|TRBJ1-1|many|TRBV18
TGTGCCAGCTCCCTGGGGAAGACCTCTGAAGCTTTCTTT
CASSLGKTSEAFF